This T cell receptor beta chain was documented in a study of CD8+CD57+ T cells in acquired aplastic anemia. The CDR3 length is 12 residues. Germline-derived CDR1 and CDR2 are MNHEY and SMNVEV (reference sequence). TCR beta VDJ and CDR3 profiling used genomic DNA as template. TCRdb reprocessed the reads with MiXCR, giving one entry per CDR3 protein. The sample lists 200,000 to 250,000 distinct CDR3 sequences, 45% to 50% seen once, with approximately 8% in the top ten. Patients picked for sequencing had shown CD8+CD57+ cell expansion detected by flow cytometry. The chain carries TRBV27 and TRBJ2-7, with D possibly called TRBD1 or TRBD2 (5 bases each). The DNA end favors TRBJ2-1, so the J call may be wrong. The receptor was isolated from a human donor with aplastic anemia. The sample taken for sequencing was sorted CD4+, CD8+, or CD8+CD57+ T cells (not recorded which) from PBMCs. CDR3 residues: CASRGPSYEQFF. The CDR3 DNA reads as TGTGCCAGCAGGGGACCGTCCTACGAGCAGTTCTTC.